Below, 9 T cell receptor beta chains from the same sample are listed, as sequenced in a study of identical twins. From the 5' RACE reads, TCRdb called clonotypes with MiXCR, one entry per CDR3 protein. The sample has a few hundred thousand distinct CDR3 sequences, approximately 18% seen once; the top ten hold 10% to 15%. The specimen sequenced was naive T cells sorted from blood. These receptors were obtained from a middle-aged man in good health.

The genes are TRBV19 and TRBJ1-2; D unresolved. The CDR3 is 15 residues long. Per the germline V gene, CDR1 is LNHDA and CDR2 is SQIVND (reference sequence). Trimming removed 3 bases at V and 0 bases at J, with 11 bases between. The CDR3 DNA sequence: TGTGCCAGTAGTATGGGCACCCCTCCTAACTATGGCTACACCTTC. This encodes CASSMGTPPNYGYTF.

V usage is TRBV28 and J usage is TRBJ2-2; 7 bases agree with TRBD1. CDR1 is MDHEN, CDR2 SYDVKM, per germline. V was clipped by 6 bases and J by 4 bases; unmatched bases: 14. The CDR3 runs to 17 residues. DNA for the CDR3: TGTGCCAGCAGCAGAATCGACAGGGTTTGGAGCACCGGGGAGCTGTTTTTT. Translating gives CASSRIDRVWSTGELFF.

This clonotype appeared many times. The chain couples TRBV7-9 to TRBJ2-1; 10 bases are shared with TRBD1. The germline V gene encodes CDR1 SEHNR and CDR2 FQNEAQ (reference sequence). Unmatched junction bases numbered 2, after V lost 5 bases and J lost 4 bases. The CDR3 extends over 14 amino acids. CDR3 region: CASSRDRGYNEQFF. CDR3 DNA: TGTGCCAGCAGCAGGGACAGGGGTTACAATGAGCAGTTCTTC.

A few counts support this clonotype. The chain couples TRBV5-1 to TRBJ2-7; D ambiguous. The CDR3 runs to 14 residues. Looked up from germline, CDR1 is SGHRS and CDR2 is YFSETQ. V shed 1 base and J shed 0 bases, with 8 bases lying between them. The CDR3, as DNA: TGCGCCAGCAGCTTGCAGGTTAGCTCCTACGAGCAGTACTTC. Protein: CASSLQVSSYEQYF.

This sequence joins TRBV5-1 and TRBJ2-6; D not certain. V lost 0 bases and J 0 bases, leaving 10 bases between the germline ends. Germline CDR1 and CDR2: SGHRS and YFSETQ. CDR3 size: 17 residues. This CDR3 is CASSLVGALSGANVLTF. The CDR3 nucleotides read TGCGCCAGCAGCTTGGTCGGAGCCCTCTCTGGGGCCAACGTCCTGACTTTC.

This clonotype was detected only a few times. The genes are TRBV11-2 and TRBJ2-7; TRBD1 matches at 7 bases. The germline V gene has CDR1 SGHAT and CDR2 FQNNGV. With V trimmed by 5 bases and J by 1 base, 8 bases remained unmatched. This CDR3 is built from 15 residues. CDR3 sequence (DNA): TGTGCCAGCAGCCTCCCCAGACAGGGATCCTACGAGCAGTACTTC. Encoded protein: CASSLPRQGSYEQYF.

This clonotype was counted a few times. The V gene is TRBV6-2 or TRBV6-3, the J gene TRBJ2-7, with a weak D call TRBD2 (5 bases). The CDR3 extends over 13 amino acids. Germline loops: CDR1 MNHEY, CDR2 SVGEGT. Trimming removed 5 bases from V and 0 bases from J, with 8 bases in between. DNA of the CDR3: TGTGCCAGCAGTCGGGAACTCTCCTACGAGCAGTACTTC. Its protein is CASSRELSYEQYF.

This clonotype was recorded at least ten times. The chain couples TRBV2 to TRBJ1-5; tentative D call: TRBD1 (5 bases). V was trimmed by 6 bases and J by 7 bases, leaving 13 bases between them. Germline V gives CDR1 SNHLY, CDR2 FYNNEI. The CDR3 extends over 13 amino acids. The CDR3 protein is CASSAGLRQPQHF. CDR3 coding DNA: TGTGCCAGCAGCGCAGGGCTCCGGCAGCCCCAGCATTTT.

The rearrangement uses TRBV5-4 and TRBJ2-7, with TRBD2 as a possible D gene (7 bases). CDR3 length: 14 amino acids. V shed 2 bases and J shed 5 bases, with 14 bases lying between them. CDR1 and CDR2 (germline): SGHNT, YYREEE (reference sequence). The CDR3 DNA reads TGTGCCAGCAGCTTTCCGGGGGGCGCCGACGAGCAGTACTTC. Its protein is CASSFPGGADEQYF. Based on the CDR3 plus reference TRBV5-4 and TRBJ2-7, the full variable domain is ETGVTQSPTHLIKTRGQQVTLRCSSQSGHNTVSWYQQALGQGPQFIFQYYREEENGRGNFPPRFSGLQFPNYSSELNVNALELDDSALYLCASSFPGGADEQYFGPGTRLTVT.